This T cell receptor (beta chain) was profiled in a study of vaccination and CD4 T cells after COVID-19. Overall study context: In culture, cells were exposed to overlapping spike peptides from SARS-CoV-2, HCoV-NL63, HCoV-OC43 and HCoV-229E. General study points: Detection of a median about 90% of reactive clones in convalescent patients was confined to the period after vaccination. The great majority, 304 of 307 vaccine-specific clones, proved spike mono-reactive in convalescent patients.

Treatment here: approximately 10-day PBMC culture with coronavirus spike peptide pools or control peptides (ViraFEST assay). On this clonotype: The antigen is not known.

CDR3 length: 15 residues. V was clipped by 6 bases and J by 13 bases; unmatched bases: 11. The study sequenced cultured CD4+ T cell DNA using the Oncomine TCR Beta short-read assay. Investigators isolated genomic DNA from cultured CD4+ T cells. TCRdb re-analysed the PCR reads in MiXCR, keeping a single row per CDR3 protein. Of around 3,500 distinct CDR3 sequences listed, approximately 33% were seen once; the top ten hold 30%. This sequence was found in a human donor who had recovered from COVID-19. The chain has TRBV12-3 or TRBV12-4 and TRBJ1-6, with TRBD1 identical over 11 bases. The sample comprised CD4+ T cells from blood, cultured in vitro. The CDR3: CASSYGQGARSPLHF. CDR3 bases: TGTGCCAGCAGCTACGGACAGGGGGCGAGGTCCCCCCTCCACTTT.